This paragraph reports one T cell receptor beta chain. Its specificity is not known. The data derive from a study of OX40 agonist ivuxolimab in advanced cancers. About the research overall: Patients treated during dose escalation were battling hepatocellular carcinoma, melanoma, renal cell or head and neck cancer. Age averaged about 62 years (range about 23 to 80), and more than 80% were male.

Study-wide points: Expanded clones tended on average to be more numerous among CD8+ T cells than CD4+. Also showing low normalized T-cell clonal expansion were some of the nonresponders.

The CDR3 length is 14 residues. The V and J ends lost 9 bases and 0 bases respectively, with 15 bases between them. In germline, CDR1 is MNHEY, CDR2 SMNVEV (reference sequence). Using immunoSEQ multiplex PCR, the repertoire was profiled, and TCRdb retains in-frame clones only, with some absent. The data show 14,000 to 15,000 clones, around 90% seen once. This sequence originates from an adult with an advanced solid tumor such as melanoma, head and neck, liver or kidney cancer. This chain uses TRBV27 with TRBJ2-7, with D perhaps matching TRBD1 or TRBD2 (5 bases each). Material: CD4+ or CD8+ T cells sorted from blood, obtained in a trial of the OX40 agonist ivuxolimab. For the CDR3, the DNA is TGTGCCAGTAGAGAGGGACCTACCTCCTACGAGCAGTACTTC. It yields the protein CASREGPTSYEQYF.